A single sample gave rise to the 14 T cell receptor beta chains below, sequenced in a study of T cells in localized non-small cell lung cancer. The repertoire was sequenced with immunoSEQ multiplex PCR; TCRdb's copy has only in-frame clones and lacks some. The table shows about 45,000 clones, with 91% occurring only once. Sample: PBMCs, taken before any cancer treatment. The receptor source for this set is a woman aged 35 to 70 with stage II lung adenocarcinoma.

CDR3 sequence: CASSEQGGQPQHF. CDR3 sequence (DNA): TGTGCCAGCAGTGAACAGGGTGGTCAGCCCCAGCATTTT. This chain joins TRBV2 and TRBJ1-5; a possible D gene is TRBD1 (5 bases). CDR1 and CDR2 from the germline V gene are SNHLY and FYNNEI. This CDR3 is 13 amino acids long. V shed 2 bases and J shed 6 bases, with 8 bases lying between them.

The chain is built from TRBV18 and TRBJ2-2; 7 nucleotides align to TRBD2. Germline V gene sequence: CDR1 KGHSH, CDR2 LQKENI. This CDR3 is built from 15 residues. The V gene end was trimmed by 8 bases and the J gene end by 5 bases; junction bases not matched to a gene: 11. The CDR3 DNA reads TGTGCCAGCACGGGACTACTCGACGGGACCGGGGAGCTGTTTTTT. It specifies CASTGLLDGTGELFF.

The gene calls are TRBV5-1 and TRBJ1-1; D may be TRBD1 (5 bases). V was shortened by 5 bases and J by 0 bases, with 11 bases between the two germline ends. CDR1 and CDR2 (germline): SGHRS, YFSETQ. The CDR3 runs to 14 residues. CDR3 nucleotides: TGCGCCAGCAGGGGGGGACTAATGAACACTGAAGCTTTCTTT. This translates into CASRGGLMNTEAFF. The whole variable domain, filled in from reference TRBV5-1 and TRBJ1-1, reads KAGVTQTPRYLIKTRGQQVTLSCSPISGHRSVSWYQQTPGQGLQFLFEYFSETQRNKGNFPGRFSGRQFSNSRSEMNVSTLELGDSALYLCASRGGLMNTEAFFGQGTRLTVV.

V and J are TRBV10-1 and TRBJ1-1; D gene unclear. CDR3 length: 14 residues. Germline V lookup: CDR1 WNHNN, CDR2 SYGVQD (reference sequence). V lost 0 bases to trimming and J lost 5 bases, with 10 bases between them. The CDR3 sequence: CASSESGGSTEAFF. The DNA of the CDR3 is TGCGCCAGCAGTGAGTCAGGAGGGAGTACTGAAGCTTTCTTT.

The genes are TRBV6-4 and TRBJ1-2, with 9 bases that match TRBD1. The CDR3 has 15 amino acids. The germline V gene encodes CDR1 MRHNA and CDR2 SNTAGT. Trimming cost V 0 bases and J 2 bases; bases outside gene matches: 1. The CDR3 DNA is TGTGCCAGCAGTGACTCCGGGACAGGGAACTATGGCTACACCTTC. Protein: CASSDSGTGNYGYTF.

As DNA, the CDR3 is TGTGCCAGCGAGGCTTCGTCCACAGATACGCAGTATTTT. It encodes CASEASSTDTQYF. The V gene is TRBV2, the J gene TRBJ2-3; D remains ambiguous. V gave up 8 bases and J gave up 2 bases, with 11 bases separating them. The germline V gene encodes CDR1 SNHLY and CDR2 FYNNEI. The CDR3 covers 13 residues.

This rearrangement joins TRBV6-1 to TRBJ1-1, with D maybe TRBD1 (6 bases). Looked up from germline, CDR1 is MNHNS and CDR2 is SASEGT. This CDR3 is built from 15 residues. V lost 4 bases and J lost 4, with 16 bases in between. CDR3 sequence: CASSVNRVGGTEAFF. The DNA of the CDR3 is TGTGCCAGCAGTGTTAACAGGGTAGGCGGCACTGAAGCTTTCTTT.

The V and J genes are TRBV6-5 and TRBJ2-1, with D possibly being TRBD2 (5 bases). V lost 7 bases to trimming and J lost 9 bases, with 13 bases between them. Looked up from germline, CDR1 is MNHEY and CDR2 is SVGAGI. This CDR3 contains 12 residues. The CDR3 loop reads CASTSVGSEQFF. CDR3 sequence (DNA): TGTGCCAGCACGAGCGTGGGGAGTGAGCAGTTCTTC.

In nucleotides, the CDR3 is TGTGCCAGCAGCTCCCAGGACAAGGGGAAAACTGAAGCTTTCTTT. Translated: CASSSQDKGKTEAFF. The chain joins TRBV5-5 to TRBJ1-1, with D perhaps matching TRBD1 (5 bases). Germline values: CDR1 SGHKS, CDR2 YYEKEE (reference sequence). This CDR3 is built from 15 residues. V was cut by 3 bases and J by 5 bases, with 17 bases left in between.

This sequence joins TRBV7-8 and TRBJ1-2, with TRBD1 identical over 8 bases. Per germline, CDR1 SGHVS and CDR2 FQNEAQ. This CDR3 is built from 17 residues. The ends lost 2 bases at V and 4 bases at J; junction bases unmatched: 12. The chain's CDR3 is CASSLRDRGVNGYGYTF. The CDR3 nucleotides read TGTGCCAGCAGCTTACGAGACAGGGGAGTGAACGGCTATGGCTACACCTTC.

The genes are TRBV28 and TRBJ2-5, with D possibly being TRBD1 (8 bases). The V and J ends lost 5 bases and 1 base respectively, with 17 bases between them. Germline-derived CDR1 and CDR2 are MDHEN and SYDVKM. CDR3 size: 16 residues. Here the CDR3 reads CASSLRGGTGQETQYF. The CDR3, as DNA: TGTGCCAGCAGTCTGAGGGGAGGGACAGGCCAAGAGACCCAGTACTTC.

V gene TRBV19 combines with J gene TRBJ2-7, with a weak D call TRBD2 (5 bases). V gave up 6 bases and J gave up 3 bases, with 18 bases separating them. The CDR3 has 15 amino acids. CDR1 LNHDA and CDR2 SQIVND come from the germline V gene (reference sequence). The CDR3 is CASSSSQTNIYEQYF. DNA of the CDR3: TGTGCCAGTAGCTCTTCTCAGACTAATATCTACGAGCAGTACTTC.

The chain carries TRBV29-1 and TRBJ2-7, with 9 bases lining up with TRBD2. CDR1 is SQVTM and CDR2 is ANQGSEA in the germline V gene. J was trimmed by 1 base and V by 5 bases; bases with no gene match: 12. CDR3 length: 16 residues. In DNA form, the CDR3 reads TGCAGCGTTTCCCATGGGAAAAGCGGGAGGTCCTACGAGCAGTACTTC. Protein sequence: CSVSHGKSGRSYEQYF.

This clone has only one observation. The V and J genes are TRBV9 and TRBJ2-5, with a tentative D call TRBD1 (6 bases). The closer fit of TRBJ2-7 to the DNA end suggests the J call may be wrong. The V gene's germline CDR1 is SGDLS and CDR2 YYNGEE. The CDR3 runs 14 residues. CDR3 amino acids: CASSVGGLTYEQYF. CDR3 in DNA: TGTGCCAGCAGCGTAGGGGGGCTGACCTACGAGCAGTACTTC.